The TCR beta chain under discussion was sequenced for a study of blood T cells in healthy people across ages. Regarding the study as a whole: Naive T cell percentage by flow cytometry tracked strongly with beta diversity.

Aged roughly 6 to 90, donors were systemically healthy Caucasians from Russia. With each sample, at least 6 micrograms of total RNA were extracted. It was with a sample-barcoded 5' primer and a J-beta primer mix that a second PCR of about 7 to 12 cycles was run. TCRdb used MiXCR to reprocess the 5' RACE reads, holding one entry per CDR3 protein. The table has about 670,000 distinct CDR3 sequences, 40% to 45% seen once. In the case of this clonotype: No antigen is known for it.

Trimming cost V 4 bases and J 3 bases, with 7 bases left between them. Germline assignment: CDR1 SGHRS and CDR2 YFSETQ. This CDR3 comprises 12 residues. The sequencing input was blood. The chain joins TRBV5-1 to TRBJ1-1; no reliable D call. The sequence derives from a man at least 80 years old in good health. CDR3 amino acids: CASSGPYTEAFF. In nucleotides, the CDR3 is TGCGCCAGCAGCGGGCCTTACACTGAAGCTTTCTTT.